Presented here are 26 T cell receptor beta chains from one specimen sequenced in a study of molecular identifiers for immune sequencing clone quantification (dated by TCRdb to the late 2010s). Receptor amplification or capture employed PCR. TCRdb shows the sequencer as Illumina HiSeq 4000. TCRdb reworked the public reads: Q25 trimming with fastp, MiXCR clone assembly, productive beta chains retained. Duplicate CDR3 protein sequences are folded into a single record with the most common DNA and genes. Counted in this sample were about 54,000 distinct CDR3 sequences; approximately 25% of them appeared once. Clones ranked in the top ten supply under 2% of the sample. Sequencing used naive CD8+ T cells from blood, with Jurkat cell RNA spiked in. Read against the paper, the sample's cell subset or site label means: FACS-sorted CD8+CD4-CCR7+CD45RA+ naive T cells. The receptors stem from a human donor in good health. Some libraries in this study had Jurkat cell RNA spiked in.

In its sample, this clonotype was seen many times. The genes are TRBV4-3 and TRBJ1-5, with D possibly matching TRBD1 (6 bases). Looked up from germline, CDR1 is LGHNA and CDR2 is YSLEER. V was clipped by 0 bases and J by 4 bases, with 13 bases between them. CDR3 length: 16 amino acids. The CDR3 spells CASSQDTGMGNQPQHF. CDR3 DNA sequence: TGCGCCAGCAGCCAAGACACAGGGATGGGGAATCAGCCCCAGCATTTT.

This clonotype was observed a few times. J is TRBJ1-1 and V is TRBV28; TRBD1 is a possible D gene (6 bases). Trimming shortened V by 3 bases and J by 0 bases, and 11 bases separated the two germline ends. From germline, CDR1 is MDHEN and CDR2 SYDVKM. CDR3 length: 15 amino acids. The CDR3 sequence is CASSLRTAMNTEAFF. The CDR3 nucleotides are TGTGCCAGCAGTTTGCGGACAGCGATGAACACTGAAGCTTTCTTT.

Turning to this clonotype: This clone may be a read error of a much larger clone one base away. The CDR3, as DNA: TGTGCCAGCAGCTTAGCGGGGGGGCCAGCGCAGTTCTTC. Amino acid sequence: CASSLAGGPAQFF. This chain links TRBV6-2 or TRBV6-3 with TRBJ2-1; TRBD2 agrees at 11 bases. CDR1 and CDR2 (germline): MNHEY, SVGEGT. CDR3 length equals 13 residues. V was clipped by 6 bases and J by 12 bases; unmatched bases: 7.

This clonotype was found many times. The J gene is TRBJ1-2, the V gene TRBV5-1; D call uncertain. The V gene lost 0 bases and the J gene lost 4 bases, with 7 bases spanning the gap. The CDR3 consists of 13 residues. Germline CDR1 reads SGHRS; CDR2 reads YFSETQ. CDR3: CASSLEAAYGYTF. CDR3 bases: TGCGCCAGCAGCTTGGAGGCGGCCTATGGCTACACCTTC.

For this clonotype: An end of the junction differs from the germline gene, which may be a read error. The chain joins TRBV6-2 or TRBV6-3 to TRBJ2-1, with TRBD2 identical over 11 bases. Germline CDR1 is MNHEY and CDR2 is SVGEGT. The length of the CDR3 is 15 residues. CDR3 sequence (DNA): TGTGCCAGCAGTTATTTGGGACTAGCGGACAATGAGCGGTTCTTC. Translation gives CASSYLGLADNERFF.

This clonotype was seen at least ten times. The rearrangement joins TRBV10-3 to TRBJ2-7; D perhaps matches TRBD1 (6 bases). The V and J ends lost 8 bases and 1 base respectively, with 12 bases between them. Germline loops: CDR1 ENHRY, CDR2 SYGVKD. CDR3 length: 13 residues. The CDR3 sequence is CAIAGTSSYEQYF. In nucleotides, the CDR3 is TGTGCCATCGCAGGGACATCATCCTACGAGCAGTACTTC.

Ten or more counts support this clonotype. J is TRBJ1-6 and V is TRBV7-9; 7 bases match TRBD1. V was clipped by 5 bases and J by 7 bases; unmatched bases: 5. Germline lookup yields CDR1 SEHNR and CDR2 FQNEAQ (reference sequence). This CDR3 spans 14 amino acids. Here the CDR3 DNA reads TGTGCCAGCAGCCGGGACAGTAAGAATTCACCCCTCCACTTT. It yields the protein CASSRDSKNSPLHF. Variable domain in full (rest from reference TRBV7-9 and TRBJ1-6): DTGVSQNPRHKITKRGQNVTFRCDPISEHNRLYWYRQTLGQGPEFLTYFQNEAQLEKSRLLSDRFSAERPKGSFSTLEIQRTEQGDSAMYLCASSRDSKNSPLHFGNGTRLTVT.

Many counts were recorded for this clonotype. The chain joins TRBV11-2 to TRBJ2-1, with TRBD2 matching 8 bases. Unmatched junction bases numbered 4, after V lost 1 base and J lost 5 bases. Germline lookup yields CDR1 SGHAT and CDR2 FQNNGV. The CDR3 totals 15 residues. The CDR3 sequence: CASSLGLAPNNEQFF. The CDR3 region has the DNA TGTGCCAGCAGCTTAGGACTAGCGCCTAACAATGAGCAGTTCTTC.

This clonotype has only a few counts. This chain's CDR3 is CASSLTSGGPFGYEQYF. The DNA of the CDR3 is TGTGCCAGCAGCTTAACTAGCGGGGGGCCATTCGGGTACGAGCAGTACTTC. The chain has TRBV13 and TRBJ2-7, with 12 positions matching TRBD2. The CDR3 sequence is 17 residues long. Germline loops: CDR1 PRHDT, CDR2 FYEKMQ (reference sequence). V lost 2 bases and J lost 4; bases outside the gene matches: 9.

This clonotype was recorded a few times. V gene TRBV6-2 or TRBV6-3 combines with J gene TRBJ2-1; D uncertain. The V and J ends lost 0 bases and 6 bases respectively, with 3 bases between them. This CDR3 contains 12 residues. Germline V gene lookup returns CDR1 MNHEY and CDR2 SVGEGT. The CDR3 coding sequence is TGTGCCAGCAGTTACTCCGTCAATGAGCAGTTCTTC. This translates into CASSYSVNEQFF.

This clonotype was seen many times. The V call is TRBV5-6, the J call TRBJ1-5, with no clear D. This CDR3 contains 14 residues. Germline loops: CDR1 SGHDT, CDR2 YYEEEE. Deletions cut 3 bases from V and 5 bases from J, with 12 bases between. The CDR3 DNA follows: TGTGCCAGCAGCTCGAGTGGAGTAGATCAGCCCCAGCATTTT. Its protein product is CASSSSGVDQPQHF.

This clonotype was detected only a few times. The chain joins TRBV20-1 to TRBJ1-1, with 7 bases that match TRBD1. The J segment lost 10 bases and the V segment lost 6 bases, leaving 14 bases of the junction unmatched. The CDR3 contains 13 residues. CDR1 is DFQATT, CDR2 SNEGSKA, per germline (reference sequence). DNA of the CDR3: TGCAGTGCACTACAGGGGTTGGATATAGTAGCTTTCTTT. Translating gives CSALQGLDIVAFF.

With respect to this clonotype: A read error may explain this, as a much larger clone is one base away. J is TRBJ1-6 and V is TRBV14; TRBD1 matches at 7 bases. Germline CDR1 reads SGHDN; CDR2 reads FVKESK. This CDR3 region has 15 residues. After removal of 1 base from V and 11 bases from J, the junction contained 8 bases not matched to a gene. The CDR3 loop is CASSQGGGYGPPLHF. As DNA, the CDR3 is TGTGCCAGCAGCCAAGGAGGGGGCTACGGTCCACCCCTCCACTTT.

The sample holds a few counts of this clonotype. The chain carries TRBV19 and TRBJ2-5; 8 nucleotides align to TRBD2. Losses at the gene ends were 3 bases for V and 5 bases for J; bases not matched to a gene: 5. Germline V gene sequence: CDR1 LNHDA, CDR2 SQIVND (reference sequence). The CDR3 totals 14 residues. CDR3 region: CASSMVSGSETQYF. CDR3 sequence (DNA): TGTGCCAGTAGTATGGTCAGCGGGAGCGAGACCCAGTACTTC.

V is TRBV27 and J is TRBJ2-2; no firm D call. In germline, CDR1 is MNHEY, CDR2 SMNVEV (reference sequence). V lost 6 bases to trimming and J lost 6 bases, with 8 bases between them. The CDR3 covers 12 residues. The CDR3 is CASRGLPGELFF. CDR3 sequence (DNA): TGTGCCAGCAGGGGATTACCCGGGGAGCTGTTTTTT.

This clonotype was counted at least ten times. This chain uses TRBV7-9 with TRBJ2-5, with a tentative D call TRBD1 (6 bases). Per the germline V gene, CDR1 is SEHNR and CDR2 is FQNEAQ (reference sequence). The V end lost 4 bases, the J end lost 3 bases, and 9 bases lay between the germline ends. The CDR3 runs to 13 residues. The CDR3 loop reads CASSSTGEETQYF. In nucleotides, the CDR3 is TGTGCCAGCAGCTCGACAGGAGAAGAGACCCAGTACTTC.

This clonotype was counted many times. The chain is built from TRBV5-6 and TRBJ1-1; 7 bases fit TRBD1. CDR1 and CDR2 (germline): SGHDT, YYEEEE. This CDR3 has 17 amino acids. Germline trimming cut 4 bases from V and 0 bases from J; bases unmatched to any gene: 12. The DNA of the CDR3 is TGTGCCAGCAGCCGAACAGGTCAGGGGGTTGTGAACACTGAAGCTTTCTTT. This gives the protein CASSRTGQGVVNTEAFF.

A note on this clonotype: This may be a read error, as it is one base from a much larger clone. The chain links TRBV4-1 to TRBJ2-7; D perhaps matches TRBD1 (5 bases). Germline CDR1 is MGHRA and CDR2 is YSYEKL. The CDR3 has 15 residues. The CDR3 DNA reads as TGCGCCAGCAGCCACGACAAGGGGCGCTCCCACGAGCAGTACTTC. Translation gives CASSHDKGRSHEQYF.

This clonotype was seen many times. V usage is TRBV27 and J usage is TRBJ1-1; a possible D gene is TRBD1 (5 bases). From germline, CDR1 is MNHEY and CDR2 SMNVEV (reference sequence). This CDR3 is built from 14 residues. The germline V and J ends were trimmed by 3 bases and 3 bases, with 11 bases remaining between them. CDR3 in amino acids: CASSFWGDYTEAFF. CDR3 in DNA: TGTGCCAGCAGTTTTTGGGGGGATTACACTGAAGCTTTCTTT.

About this clonotype itself: An end of the junction differs from the germline gene, which may be a read error. The chain has TRBV19 and TRBJ1-5; unclear D gene. There are 16 residues in the CDR3. CDR1 and CDR2 from the germline V gene are LNHDA and SQIVND (reference sequence). CDR3 coding DNA: TGTGCCGGTAGTATGGAACGGGAACCTAGCAATCAGCCCCAGCACTTT. It translates to CAGSMEREPSNQPQHF.

With regard to this clonotype: A much larger clone sits a single nucleotide away, making a read error possible. The rearrangement uses TRBV12-3 or TRBV12-4 and TRBJ1-1, with D unclear. Trimming left V 4 bases short and J 0 bases short, with 9 bases between. The CDR3 has 14 residues. The CDR3 bases are TGTGCCAGCAGTTGGTATAGGATGAACACTGAAGCTTTCTTT. Translation gives CASSWYRMNTEAFF.

This clonotype was seen repeatedly, ten times or more. V is TRBV29-1 and J is TRBJ1-1; D is ambiguous. V was cut by 3 bases and J by 2 bases, with 19 bases left in between. CDR1 is SQVTM, CDR2 ANQGSEA, per germline. This CDR3 spans 16 amino acids. CDR3 sequence reads: CSVDQPYHQPNTEAFF. CDR3 nucleotides: TGCAGCGTTGATCAGCCTTATCATCAGCCAAACACTGAAGCTTTCTTT.

This clonotype came up many times. The genes are TRBV4-3 and TRBJ1-1; D gene uncertain. Per the germline V gene, CDR1 is LGHNA and CDR2 is YSLEER. This CDR3 is built from 13 residues. Trimming pared 2 bases from V and 2 bases from J, leaving 6 bases between. CDR3 protein: CASSQWINTEAFF. CDR3 in DNA: TGCGCCAGCAGCCAATGGATTAACACTGAAGCTTTCTTT.

There are many counts of this clonotype. The CDR3 loop reads CASSHSRTGAPYEQYF. The CDR3 nucleotides are TGTGCCAGCAGCCATTCCAGGACAGGGGCCCCCTACGAGCAGTACTTC. This chain joins TRBV7-2 and TRBJ2-7, with 9 bases that match TRBD1. Germline CDR1 and CDR2: SGHTA and FQGNSA. This CDR3 spans 16 amino acids. V lost 5 bases to trimming and J lost 2 bases; unmatched junction nucleotides: 10.

This clonotype was counted many times. This rearrangement joins TRBV13 to TRBJ2-3; TRBD2 agrees at 8 bases. J gave up 2 bases and V 2 bases, and 6 bases lay outside the gene matches. Germline V gene lookup returns CDR1 PRHDT and CDR2 FYEKMQ (reference sequence). The CDR3 loop spans 16 amino acids. The CDR3 sequence is CASSLLTSGFTDTQYF. The DNA for the CDR3 is TGTGCCAGCAGCTTACTTACTAGCGGATTCACAGATACGCAGTATTTT.

About this clonotype: A single base separates this from a much larger clone, so it may be a read error. The chain uses TRBV27 and TRBJ1-5; TRBD1 might be the D (5 bases). The CDR3 covers 13 residues. The germline CDR1 and CDR2 sequences are MNHEY and SMNVEV (reference sequence). The DNA for the CDR3 is TGTCCCAGCAGTGGGGCGATCAATCAGCCCCAGCATTTT. Amino acids: CPSSGAINQPQHF.